The 28 T cell receptor beta chains in this list originate from one sample, sequenced in a study of blood T cell repertoires in COVID-19. Only in-frame clones appear in the TCRdb table, and some are missing; sequencing was by immunoSEQ multiplex PCR. The table records fewer than 250,000 clones, more than 70% of them present only once. What was sequenced was peripheral blood. These receptor sequences come from a woman between 40 and 50 years old who had recovered from COVID-19.

The chain employs TRBV24-1 and TRBJ2-3; D is possibly TRBD1 (6 bases). The CDR3 runs to 15 residues. Germline assignment: CDR1 KGHDR and CDR2 SFDVKD. Between the trimmed V and J ends, which lost 4 bases and 2 bases, there was a span of 12 bases. The CDR3 DNA is TGTGCCACCAGTGACCCCGGACAGCACACAGATACGCAGTATTTT. Protein: CATSDPGQHTDTQYF.

The chain joins TRBV19 to TRBJ2-7; D is perhaps TRBD2 (6 bases). The CDR3 covers 14 residues. Trimming pared 6 bases from V and 2 bases from J, leaving 14 bases between. Germline V gene sequence: CDR1 LNHDA, CDR2 SQIVND (reference sequence). The CDR3 here is CASRRDVQTYEQYF. The CDR3 DNA sequence: TGTGCCAGTAGGCGGGACGTACAAACCTACGAGCAGTACTTC.

This clone was observed a single time. V usage is TRBV29-1 and J usage is TRBJ2-6; 8 positions match TRBD2. The CDR3 spans 15 residues. Germline V gene data show CDR1 as SQVTM and CDR2 as ANQGSEA. Trimming took 6 bases from V and 0 from J; bases not matched to a gene: 4. Written as DNA, the CDR3 is TGCAGCGTCGGCGGGGGGCGCTCTGGGGCCAACGTCCTGACTTTC. This gives the protein CSVGGGRSGANVLTF.

V gene TRBV2 combines with J gene TRBJ1-1, with 10 bases that match TRBD1. The trim removed 8 bases at V and 4 bases at J, leaving 4 bases unmatched. From germline, CDR1 is SNHLY and CDR2 FYNNEI. The CDR3 runs 13 residues. CDR3 protein: CASGRQGATEAFF. DNA for the CDR3: TGTGCCAGCGGCAGACAGGGGGCCACTGAAGCTTTCTTT.

This chain uses TRBV3-1 (or the pseudogene TRBV3-2) with TRBJ2-5; weak D call: TRBD1 (7 bases). V shed 4 bases and J shed 5 bases, with 17 bases lying between them. The CDR3 is made up of 15 amino acids. Per the germline V gene, CDR1 is LGHDT and CDR2 is YNNKEL (reference sequence). As DNA, the CDR3 is TGTGCCAGCAGCCCTAGACAGGGACTTTGGGAGACCCAGTACTTC. Its translation is CASSPRQGLWETQYF.

The chain joins TRBV27 to TRBJ2-7; 10 bases agree with TRBD1. The V gene's germline CDR1 is MNHEY and CDR2 SMNVEV (reference sequence). The trim removed 2 bases at V and 2 bases at J, leaving 9 bases unmatched. The CDR3 is 17 residues long. The CDR3 is CASSLRLRGQGPYEQYF. The CDR3 region has the DNA TGTGCCAGCAGTTTAAGGCTCCGGGGACAGGGGCCCTACGAGCAGTACTTC.

The genes are TRBV3-1 (or the pseudogene TRBV3-2) and TRBJ1-5; TRBD1 might be the D (5 bases). Germline CDR1 and CDR2: LGHDT and YNNKEL (reference sequence). The CDR3 extends over 16 amino acids. V lost 4 bases, J lost 0 bases, and 13 bases lay in between. CDR3 bases: TGTGCCAGCAGCCGGGGGGGAGGGTCTAGCAATCAGCCCCAGCATTTT. It translates to CASSRGGGSSNQPQHF.

The chain links TRBV29-1 to TRBJ1-2; 9 nucleotides agree with TRBD1. The CDR3 covers 13 residues. V was clipped by 4 bases and J by 6 bases; unmatched bases: 6. Germline CDR1 reads SQVTM; CDR2 reads ANQGSEA. The CDR3 DNA sequence: TGCAGCGTTGTGAGACAGGGGGGTGATGGCTACACCTTC. This gives the protein CSVVRQGGDGYTF.

The CDR3 coding sequence is TGTGCCAGCAGCTTCCTAGGACAGGATCTAGCCAAAAACATTCAGTACTTC. It encodes CASSFLGQDLAKNIQYF. The V gene is TRBV7-9, the J gene TRBJ2-4, with 7 bases matching TRBD1. The CDR3 length is 17 residues. Trimming took 3 bases from V and 0 from J; bases not matched to a gene: 8. Germline CDR1 SEHNR, CDR2 FQNEAQ (reference sequence).

CDR3 in DNA: TGTGCCAGCAGTACTTTTAGCGGGAGGGCCCTCGAAATCGGAGAGACCCAGTACTTC. Translating it yields CASSTFSGRALEIGETQYF. V gene TRBV2 combines with J gene TRBJ2-5; 11 bases match TRBD2. Germline V gives CDR1 SNHLY, CDR2 FYNNEI. V gave up 5 bases and J gave up 4 bases; unmatched junction bases: 18. The CDR3 runs to 19 residues. Variable domain in full (rest from reference TRBV2 and TRBJ2-5): EPEVTQTPSHQVTQMGQEVILRCVPISNHLYFYWYRQILGQKVEFLVSFYNNEISEKSEIFDDQFSVERPDGSNFTLKIRSTKLEDSAMYFCASSTFSGRALEIGETQYFGPGTRLLVL.

This chain links TRBV28 with TRBJ2-7; 7 nucleotides match TRBD1. The length of the CDR3 is 15 residues. The junction had 9 bases not matched to a gene; V was cut back by 7 bases and J by 0 bases. Germline assignment: CDR1 MDHEN and CDR2 SYDVKM. CDR3 sequence (DNA): TGTGCCAGCAATGGGAAGACAGGGTACTCCTACGAGCAGTACTTC. It is translated as CASNGKTGYSYEQYF.

This chain connects TRBV29-1 to TRBJ2-1, with 7 bases aligning to TRBD2. The CDR3 is 14 amino acids. In germline, CDR1 is SQVTM, CDR2 ANQGSEA. Trimming removed 4 bases from V and 0 bases from J; junction bases left unmatched: 3. The CDR3: CSVGWGGSYNEQFF. In DNA, the CDR3 is TGCAGCGTTGGGTGGGGGGGCTCCTACAATGAGCAGTTCTTC.

This chain uses TRBV18 with TRBJ1-5; weak D call: TRBD1 (6 bases). Germline CDR1 reads KGHSH; CDR2 reads LQKENI. This CDR3 has 16 amino acids. Trimming removed 6 bases from V and 4 bases from J, with 19 bases in between. The CDR3 reads CASSPQDTGTNQPQHF. Here the CDR3 DNA reads TGTGCCAGCTCCCCTCAAGACACAGGGACAAATCAGCCCCAGCATTTT. Full variable domain (outside the CDR3, taken from reference TRBV18 and TRBJ1-5): NAGVMQNPRHLVRRRGQEARLRCSPMKGHSHVYWYRQLPEEGLKFMVYLQKENIIDESGMPKERFSAEFPKEGPSILRIQQVVRGDSAAYFCASSPQDTGTNQPQHFGDGTRLSIL.

In this sample, this clone turned up once. This sequence joins TRBV24-1 and TRBJ2-5; D may be TRBD1 (5 bases). Germline V CDR1 and CDR2: KGHDR, SFDVKD. The V end was cut by 2 bases, the J end by 4 bases, with 13 bases between. This CDR3 comprises 15 residues. CDR3 region: CATSDSSGTGETQYF. DNA for the CDR3: TGTGCCACCAGTGATTCGTCAGGTACAGGAGAGACCCAGTACTTC.

The V and J genes are TRBV27 and TRBJ1-1, with D possibly matching TRBD1 (6 bases). The V and J ends lost 6 bases and 0 bases respectively, with 14 bases between them. CDR1 is MNHEY, CDR2 SMNVEV, per germline (reference sequence). The CDR3 is 15 amino acids. Here the CDR3 DNA reads TGTGCCAGCAGAACTACAGGGCCCTTGAACACTGAAGCTTTCTTT. Its protein product is CASRTTGPLNTEAFF.

This clone was counted only a few times. The chain recombines TRBV7-9 with TRBJ1-5, with a possible D match to TRBD1 (5 bases). In germline, CDR1 is SEHNR, CDR2 FQNEAQ (reference sequence). This CDR3 has 14 amino acids. V was trimmed by 5 bases and J by 3 bases, leaving 11 bases between them. CDR3 nucleotide sequence: TGTGCCAGCAGCCCGGGAGGGGACAATCAGCCCCAGCATTTT. It specifies CASSPGGDNQPQHF. Together with reference TRBV7-9 and TRBJ1-5, the CDR3 gives the full variable domain: DTGVSQNPRHKITKRGQNVTFRCDPISEHNRLYWYRQTLGQGPEFLTYFQNEAQLEKSRLLSDRFSAERPKGSFSTLEIQRTEQGDSAMYLCASSPGGDNQPQHFGDGTRLSIL.

The V call is TRBV5-5, the J call TRBJ1-5, with a possible D match to TRBD1 (5 bases). Germline V gene sequence: CDR1 SGHKS, CDR2 YYEKEE (reference sequence). The CDR3 is 16 amino acids. The V end lost 4 bases, the J end lost 1 base, and 15 bases lay between the germline ends. The CDR3 nucleotides are TGTGCCAGCAGCCCCGACGGAGCAGGGAGCAATCAGCCCCAGCATTTT. This codes for CASSPDGAGSNQPQHF. Supplemented by reference TRBV5-5 and TRBJ1-5, the full variable domain reads DAGVTQSPTHLIKTRGQQVTLRCSPISGHKSVSWYQQVLGQGPQFIFQYYEKEERGRGNFPDRFSARQFPNYSSELNVNALLLGDSALYLCASSPDGAGSNQPQHFGDGTRLSIL.

The chain recombines TRBV30 with TRBJ1-6; D remains ambiguous. The CDR3 covers 13 residues. Germline assignment: CDR1 GTSNPN and CDR2 SVGIG (reference sequence). Trimming removed 3 bases from V and 9 bases from J, with 12 bases in between. The CDR3 bases are TGTGCCTGGAGACTGCTGCCACGTTCACCCCTCCACTTT. Translating it yields CAWRLLPRSPLHF.

This chain joins TRBV27 and TRBJ1-1, with a possible D match to TRBD1 (5 bases). This CDR3 spans 14 amino acids. Trimming shortened V by 3 bases and J by 3 bases, and 11 bases separated the two germline ends. Germline-derived CDR1 and CDR2 are MNHEY and SMNVEV (reference sequence). The CDR3 DNA reads as TGTGCCAGCAGTTTCTGGGGGAGGGACACTGAAGCTTTCTTT. Translated: CASSFWGRDTEAFF.

This chain uses TRBV5-5 with TRBJ2-7, with 7 bases fitting TRBD1. Germline V lookup: CDR1 SGHKS, CDR2 YYEKEE (reference sequence). The junction had 4 bases not matched to a gene; V was cut back by 4 bases and J by 3 bases. CDR3 length: 13 amino acids. The CDR3 DNA reads TGTGCCAGCAGCCTGGGACAGATCTACGAGCAGTACTTC. Residues: CASSLGQIYEQYF.

The chain combines TRBV4-3 with TRBJ2-3, with 7 bases that match TRBD2. CDR1 and CDR2 (germline): LGHNA, YSLEER. This CDR3 spans 14 amino acids. V shed 0 bases, J shed 4 bases, and the junction held 1 base outside the gene matches. CDR3 nucleotides: TGCGCCAGCAGCCAAGACCTAGCGGCAGATACGCAGTATTTT. Its protein is CASSQDLAADTQYF.

The chain recombines TRBV28 with TRBJ2-4, with 7 bases matching TRBD1. The ends lost 5 bases at V and 8 bases at J; junction bases unmatched: 6. The germline CDR1 and CDR2 sequences are MDHEN and SYDVKM. There are 13 residues in the CDR3. As DNA, the CDR3 is TGTGCCAGCAGTGGGGTCCAGGGGGACATTCAGTACTTC. Protein sequence: CASSGVQGDIQYF.

The chain recombines TRBV19 with TRBJ2-7; TRBD2 matches 12 bases. In germline, CDR1 is LNHDA, CDR2 SQIVND (reference sequence). The V segment lost 3 bases and the J segment 4 bases; nucleotides outside the gene matches: 4. The CDR3 is made up of 15 amino acids. The CDR3 bases are TGTGCCAGTAGTATCCCTAGCGGGGGGGCATACGAGCAGTACTTC. Its protein is CASSIPSGGAYEQYF.

The chain is built from TRBV29-1 and TRBJ2-2; a possible D gene is TRBD1 (6 bases). Trimming removed 2 bases from V and 6 bases from J, with 16 bases in between. The V gene's germline CDR1 is SQVTM and CDR2 ANQGSEA. This CDR3 is built from 15 residues. CDR3 loop: CSVELWDTSPGELFF. In nucleotides, the CDR3 is TGCAGCGTTGAATTGTGGGACACGTCTCCCGGGGAGCTGTTTTTT.

This chain uses TRBV28 with TRBJ1-6, with TRBD1 matching over 7 bases. Germline loops: CDR1 MDHEN, CDR2 SYDVKM. The CDR3 spans 14 residues. With 7 bases clipped from V and 5 bases from J, the junction kept 5 bases outside the gene matches. This CDR3 is CASTTGINNSPLHF. The CDR3 DNA reads as TGTGCCAGCACGACAGGGATCAATAATTCACCCCTCCACTTT.

This chain links TRBV5-1 with TRBJ2-7, with 7 bases aligning to TRBD1. V lost 5 bases, J lost 3 bases, and 11 bases stayed unmatched. CDR1 is SGHRS and CDR2 is YFSETQ in the germline V gene. The CDR3 totals 15 residues. CDR3 sequence (DNA): TGCGCCAGCAGACGATCCGGGACAGACTTCTACGAGCAGTACTTC. Residues: CASRRSGTDFYEQYF. Filled out from reference TRBV5-1 and TRBJ2-7, the complete variable domain reads KAGVTQTPRYLIKTRGQQVTLSCSPISGHRSVSWYQQTPGQGLQFLFEYFSETQRNKGNFPGRFSGRQFSNSRSEMNVSTLELGDSALYLCASRRSGTDFYEQYFGPGTRLTVT.

The chain combines TRBV5-6 with TRBJ2-3; the D gene is possibly TRBD2 (5 bases). Germline CDR1 is SGHDT and CDR2 is YYEEEE. Trimming took 4 bases from V and 0 from J, leaving 12 bases between them. This CDR3 comprises 15 residues. The CDR3 coding sequence is TGTGCCAGCAGCCCAAGCGGTAGTAGCACAGATACGCAGTATTTT. This gives the protein CASSPSGSSTDTQYF.

The sample holds a few counts of this clone. The chain uses TRBV18 and TRBJ2-7, with TRBD1 matching over 7 bases. The CDR3 consists of 15 residues. Trimming removed 3 bases from V and 0 bases from J; junction bases left unmatched: 5. Germline-derived CDR1 and CDR2 are KGHSH and LQKENI. The CDR3 region is CASSPDRALSYEQYF. For the CDR3, the DNA is TGTGCCAGCTCACCCGACAGGGCCCTCTCCTACGAGCAGTACTTC.